This T cell receptor (beta chain) was sequenced during a study of shared clonotypes between healthy human individuals. Study in general: There were three CD4 naive, three CD4 memory, two CD8 naive and one CD8 memory plates per donor.

The germline V gene has CDR1 SEHNR and CDR2 FQNEAQ (reference sequence). With 7 bases removed from V and 1 base from J, the gap between germline ends came to 19 bases. CDR3 length: 16 residues. About this clone itself: Its antigen is as yet unknown.

Regarding the study as a whole: Compared with memory subsets, naive subsets generally had larger estimated richness. Naive CD4 clonotypes were shared across a handful of donors at around 5.4%.

Under the authors' procedure: As immunoSEQ supplied junction-only sequences (without quality scores), filtering differed. Profiling relied on immunoSEQ multiplex PCR, and the TCRdb table lists in-frame clones only, not all of them. The V and J calls and clone size were taken over from that table, and D and trimming were inferred from the DNA. Of some 1,600,000 clones listed, 95% to 99% are singletons. The chain combines TRBV7-9 with TRBJ1-1; unclear D gene. The sample taken for sequencing was naive CD4+ T cells sorted from blood. The subset was: CD45RA+ positively selected. The TCR originated in a young man in good health. In nucleotides, the CDR3 is TGTGCCAGCACCGAGCTAGGGATTACAGCGAACACTGAAGCTTTCTTT. This codes for CASTELGITANTEAFF. Variable domain in full (rest from reference TRBV7-9 and TRBJ1-1): DTGVSQNPRHKITKRGQNVTFRCDPISEHNRLYWYRQTLGQGPEFLTYFQNEAQLEKSRLLSDRFSAERPKGSFSTLEIQRTEQGDSAMYLCASTELGITANTEAFFGQGTRLTVV.